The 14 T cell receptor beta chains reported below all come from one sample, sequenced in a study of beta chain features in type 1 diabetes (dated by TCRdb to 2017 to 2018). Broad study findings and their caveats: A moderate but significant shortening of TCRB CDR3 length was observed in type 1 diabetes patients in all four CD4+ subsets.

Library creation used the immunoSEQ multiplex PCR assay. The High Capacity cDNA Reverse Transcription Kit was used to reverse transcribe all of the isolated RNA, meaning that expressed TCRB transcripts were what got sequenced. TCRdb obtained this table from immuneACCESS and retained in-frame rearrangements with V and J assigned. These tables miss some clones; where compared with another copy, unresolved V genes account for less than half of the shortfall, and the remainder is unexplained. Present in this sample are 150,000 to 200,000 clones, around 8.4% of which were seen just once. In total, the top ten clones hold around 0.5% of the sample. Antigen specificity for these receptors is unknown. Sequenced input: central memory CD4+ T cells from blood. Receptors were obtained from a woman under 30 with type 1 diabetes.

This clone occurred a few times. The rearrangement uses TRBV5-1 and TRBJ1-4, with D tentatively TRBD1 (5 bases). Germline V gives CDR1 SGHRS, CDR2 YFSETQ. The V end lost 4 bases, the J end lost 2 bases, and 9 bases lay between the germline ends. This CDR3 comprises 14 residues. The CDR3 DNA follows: TGCGCCAGCAGCGCAGGGAGGACTAATGAAAAACTGTTTTTT. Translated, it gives CASSAGRTNEKLFF.

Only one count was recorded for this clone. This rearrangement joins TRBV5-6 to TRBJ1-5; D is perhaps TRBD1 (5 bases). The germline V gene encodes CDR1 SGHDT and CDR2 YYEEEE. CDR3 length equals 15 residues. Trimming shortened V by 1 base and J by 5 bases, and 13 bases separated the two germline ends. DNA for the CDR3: TGTGCCAGCAGCTTGAAGGGGTTTGCGCATCAGCCCCAGCATTTT. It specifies CASSLKGFAHQPQHF.

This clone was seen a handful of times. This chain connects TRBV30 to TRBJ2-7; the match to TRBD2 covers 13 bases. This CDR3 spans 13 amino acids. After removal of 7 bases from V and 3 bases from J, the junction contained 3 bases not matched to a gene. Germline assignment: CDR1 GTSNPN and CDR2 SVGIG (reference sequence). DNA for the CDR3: TGTGCCTCAAGGACTAGCGGGAGCTACGAGCAGTACTTC. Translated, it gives CASRTSGSYEQYF. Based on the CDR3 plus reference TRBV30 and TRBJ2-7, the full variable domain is SQTIHQWPATLVQPVGSPLSLECTVEGTSNPNLYWYRQAAGRGLQLLFYSVGIGQISSEVPQNLSASRPQDRQFILSSKKLLLSDSGFYLCASRTSGSYEQYFGPGTRLTVT.

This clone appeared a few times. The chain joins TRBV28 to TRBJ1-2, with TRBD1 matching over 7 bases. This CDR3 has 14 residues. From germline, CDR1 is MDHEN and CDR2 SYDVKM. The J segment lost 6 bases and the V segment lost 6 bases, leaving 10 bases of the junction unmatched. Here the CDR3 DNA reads TGTGCCAGCAGCATAACAGGGGCCCTAGATGGCTACACCTTC. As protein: CASSITGALDGYTF.

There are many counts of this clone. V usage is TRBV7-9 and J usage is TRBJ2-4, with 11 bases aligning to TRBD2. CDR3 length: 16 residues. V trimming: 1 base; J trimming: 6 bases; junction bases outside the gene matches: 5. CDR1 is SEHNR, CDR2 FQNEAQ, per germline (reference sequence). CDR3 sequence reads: CASSLGSGRAGNIQYF. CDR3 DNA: TGTGCCAGCAGCTTAGGTAGCGGGAGGGCCGGAAACATTCAGTACTTC.

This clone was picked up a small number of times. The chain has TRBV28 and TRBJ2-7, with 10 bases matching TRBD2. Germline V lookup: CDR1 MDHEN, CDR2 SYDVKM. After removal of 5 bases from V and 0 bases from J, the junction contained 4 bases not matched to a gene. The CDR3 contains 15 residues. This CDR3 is CASSRASGSSYEQYF. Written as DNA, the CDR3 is TGTGCCAGCAGTAGGGCTAGCGGGAGCTCCTACGAGCAGTACTTC.

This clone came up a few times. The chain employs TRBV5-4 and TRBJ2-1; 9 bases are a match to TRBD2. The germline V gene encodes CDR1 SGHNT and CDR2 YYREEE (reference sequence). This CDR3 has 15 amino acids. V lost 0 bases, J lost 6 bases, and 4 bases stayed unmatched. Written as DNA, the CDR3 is TGTGCCAGCAGCTTGGGCGGGGGGGGGCTCAATGAGCAGTTCTTC. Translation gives CASSLGGGGLNEQFF.

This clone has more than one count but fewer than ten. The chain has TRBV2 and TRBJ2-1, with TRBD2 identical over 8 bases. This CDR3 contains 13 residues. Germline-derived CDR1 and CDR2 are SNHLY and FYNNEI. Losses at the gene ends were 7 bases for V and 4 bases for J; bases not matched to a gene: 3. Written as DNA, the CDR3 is TGTGCCAGCACGGGCGGGGGGTACAATGAGCAGTTCTTC. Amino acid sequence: CASTGGGYNEQFF.

Here the CDR3 reads CASGFPRGDPTQYTQYF. CDR3 DNA sequence: TGTGCTAGTGGTTTCCCCAGGGGGGACCCCACCCAGTATACGCAGTATTTT. The rearrangement links TRBV12-5 to TRBJ2-3, with D possibly TRBD1 on 7 matching bases. Germline CDR1 reads LGHNT; CDR2 reads FRNRAP. V lost 3 bases, J lost 7 bases, and 23 bases lay in between. The CDR3 length is 17 residues.

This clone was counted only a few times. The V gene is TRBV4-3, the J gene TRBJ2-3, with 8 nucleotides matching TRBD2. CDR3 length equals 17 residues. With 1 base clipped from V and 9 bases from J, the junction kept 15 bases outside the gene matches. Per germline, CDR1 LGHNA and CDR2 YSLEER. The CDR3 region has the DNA TGCGCCAGCAGCCAAGGGGGCACTAGCGGAATTAAGCGGACGCAGTATTTT. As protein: CASSQGGTSGIKRTQYF.

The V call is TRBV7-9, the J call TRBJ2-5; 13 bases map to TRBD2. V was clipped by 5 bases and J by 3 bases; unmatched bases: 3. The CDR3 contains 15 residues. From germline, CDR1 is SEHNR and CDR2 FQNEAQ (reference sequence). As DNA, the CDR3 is TGTGCCAGCAGCCCGGGACTAGCGGGAAAAGAGACCCAGTACTTC. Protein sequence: CASSPGLAGKETQYF.

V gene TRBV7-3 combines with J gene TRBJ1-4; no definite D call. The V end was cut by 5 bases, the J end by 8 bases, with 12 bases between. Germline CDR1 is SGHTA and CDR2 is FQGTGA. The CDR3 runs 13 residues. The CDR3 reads CASSQGEGEKLFF. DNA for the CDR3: TGTGCCAGCAGCCAAGGAGAGGGCGAAAAACTGTTTTTT.

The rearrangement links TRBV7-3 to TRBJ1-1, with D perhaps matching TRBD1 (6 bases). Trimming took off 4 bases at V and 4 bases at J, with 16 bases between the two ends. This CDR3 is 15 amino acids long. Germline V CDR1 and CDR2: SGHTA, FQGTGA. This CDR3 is CASSSTGEAGTEAFF. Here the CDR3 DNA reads TGTGCCAGCAGCTCGACAGGAGAGGCTGGCACTGAAGCTTTCTTT.

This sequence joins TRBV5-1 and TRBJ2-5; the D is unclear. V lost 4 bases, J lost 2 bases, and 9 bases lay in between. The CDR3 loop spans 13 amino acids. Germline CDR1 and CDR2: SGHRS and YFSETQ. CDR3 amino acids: CASSETRQETQYF. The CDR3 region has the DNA TGCGCCAGCAGCGAGACTCGACAAGAGACCCAGTACTTC. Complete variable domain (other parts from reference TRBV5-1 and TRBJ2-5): KAGVTQTPRYLIKTRGQQVTLSCSPISGHRSVSWYQQTPGQGLQFLFEYFSETQRNKGNFPGRFSGRQFSNSRSEMNVSTLELGDSALYLCASSETRQETQYFGPGTRLLVL.